This T cell receptor (beta chain) was identified in a study of blood T cell repertoires in COVID-19. About the research overall: The study drew acute and convalescent COVID-19 samples from the United States, Italy and Spain.

Clones were read by immunoSEQ multiplex PCR, and TCRdb kept only the in-frame ones, dropping some. The repertoire holds around 270,000 clones, with roughly 86% as singletons. Germline values: CDR1 SGDLS, CDR2 YYNGEE. CDR3 length: 13 amino acids. The V and J ends lost 3 bases and 10 bases respectively, with 14 bases between them. The chain joins TRBV9 to TRBJ2-1, with D uncertain. This receptor was identified in a man between 35 and 55 years old who had recovered from COVID-19. The sample taken for sequencing was peripheral blood. The CDR3: CASSAPSVGEQFF. The DNA for the CDR3 is TGTGCCAGCAGCGCTCCTTCGGTGGGCGAGCAGTTCTTC.